These T cell receptor beta chains were read from a single sample in a study of blood T cell repertoires in COVID-19. Profiling relied on immunoSEQ multiplex PCR, and the TCRdb table lists in-frame clones only, not all of them. The repertoire holds roughly 150,000 clones, about four fifths seen once, with 3.7% in the top ten. Sequencing was carried out using peripheral blood. These TCRs come from a woman older than 75 with acute or convalescent COVID-19. The CDR3 runs from the conserved cysteine through the conserved F or W. A D gene is named only where the DNA matches it firmly. Expanded clones get a size class; other rows say once, few or many, or leave the size out.

NA | TRBJ1-2 | TRBV3-1/TRBV3-2 | few | TGTGCCAGCAGCCAAGATTGGGGGGACTATGGCTACACCTTC | CASSQDWGDYGYTF
NA | TRBJ2-7 | TRBV7-3 | NA | TGTGCCAGCAGCTTAAATTGGGACAACGAGCAGTACTTC | CASSLNWDNEQYF
TRBD2 | TRBJ2-2 | TRBV7-3 | few | TGTGCCAGCAGCTTAACGGTAGCGGGGACCACCGGGGAGCTGTTTTTT | CASSLTVAGTTGELFF
NA | TRBJ1-2 | TRBV18 | NA | TGTGCCAGCTCACCATCGGGCCCTAGCCCTGGCTACACCTTC | CASSPSGPSPGYTF
NA | TRBJ1-1 | TRBV30 | NA | TGTGCCTGGTCGGGACAACTAAAAGCTTTCTTT | CAWSGQLKAFF
NA | TRBJ2-7 | TRBV28 | NA | TGTGCCAGCAGTTCCACCGGGACACCACCCTACGAGCAGTACTTC | CASSSTGTPPYEQYF
TRBD1 | TRBJ1-6 | TRBV7-8 | NA | TGTGCCAGCAGCCCAAATACAGGGGGTTTTAATTCACCCCTCCACTTT | CASSPNTGGFNSPLHF
TRBD2 | TRBJ2-2 | TRBV3-1/TRBV3-2 | NA | TGTGCCAGCAGCCAAGTCCGGGGGAGCGGGAGGGCCGGACTATTAACCGGGGAGCTGTTTTTT | CASSQVRGSGRAGLLTGELFF
TRBD1 | TRBJ2-5 | TRBV9 | NA | TGTGCCAGCAGCAAAGATACAGGGGGCTGGGGAGAGACCCAGTACTTC | CASSKDTGGWGETQYF
TRBD1 | TRBJ1-1 | TRBV10-1 | NA | TGCGCCAGCAGTTACGGGACAGCAATGAACACTGAAGCTTTCTTT | CASSYGTAMNTEAFF
TRBD1 | TRBJ2-5 | TRBV7-7 | once | TGTGCCAGCAGCTTAGGGGGACAGGGCCAAGAGACCCAGTACTTC | CASSLGGQGQETQYF
TRBD1 | TRBJ1-1 | TRBV19 | NA | TGTGCCAGTACCTCGCTCGGACAGGGATCTGAAGCTTTCTTT | CASTSLGQGSEAFF
TRBD2 | TRBJ2-3 | TRBV30 | few | TGTGCCTGGAGTCTAGCGGGGGCGGGAGATACGCAGTATTTT | CAWSLAGAGDTQYF
TRBD1 | TRBJ2-7 | TRBV6-2/TRBV6-3 | NA | TGTGCCAGCAGTGATGGACAGGCCTACTCCTACGAGCAGTACTTC | CASSDGQAYSYEQYF
NA | TRBJ1-6 | TRBV30 | NA | TGTGCCTGGAGTGTACTCGGGGGTTCACCCCTCCACTTT | CAWSVLGGSPLHF
NA | TRBJ2-5 | TRBV30 | NA | TGTGCCTGGAGTGGTTCAGGGGAGGAGACCCAGTACTTC | CAWSGSGEETQYF
TRBD1 | TRBJ1-1 | TRBV2 | NA | TGTGCCAGCAGTGAAGACAGGGGGCCATACACTGAAGCTTTCTTT | CASSEDRGPYTEAFF
NA | TRBJ1-2 | TRBV9 | once | TGTGCCAGCAGCGTAGACAGGGCTATGTCTGGCTACACCTTC | CASSVDRAMSGYTF
TRBD1 | TRBJ2-7 | TRBV3-1/TRBV3-2 | NA | TGTGCCAGCAGCCAAAGGACAGGGGTCGCGTCCTACGAGCAGTACTTC | CASSQRTGVASYEQYF
NA | TRBJ2-7 | TRBV5-5 | few | TGTGCCAGCAGCTTGAGACAGGTGTCCTACGAGCAGTACTTC | CASSLRQVSYEQYF
NA | TRBJ1-3 | TRBV7-2 | NA | TGTGCCAGCAGCTTAGTCGTAGGGGCGTTTGGAAACACCATATATTTT | CASSLVVGAFGNTIYF
TRBD1 | TRBJ1-6 | TRBV19 | NA | TGTGCCAGTAGATGGGGACAGGAACATAATTCACCCCTCCACTTT | CASRWGQEHNSPLHF
NA | TRBJ2-1 | TRBV27 | once | TGTGCCAGCAGTTTGGATGATCCTCGGGCCTACAATGAGCAGTTCTTC | CASSLDDPRAYNEQFF
NA | TRBJ1-1 | TRBV4-3 | few | TGCGCCAGCAGCCAAGGACAGAGAAACACTGAAGCTTTCTTT | CASSQGQRNTEAFF
NA | TRBJ1-1 | TRBV3-1/TRBV3-2 | few | TGTGCCAGCAGCCAGCAGATGGCAGGTTCGGCTTTCTTT | CASSQQMAGSAFF
NA | TRBJ1-5 | TRBV5-1 | NA | TGCGCCAGCAGCTTGGCTGGCAGTCCTTCGCCCCAGCATTTT | CASSLAGSPSPQHF
NA | TRBJ2-1 | TRBV4-3 | NA | TGCGCCAGCAGCCACCGGGGGTCCTACAATGAGCAGTTCTTC | CASSHRGSYNEQFF
TRBD2 | TRBJ2-7 | TRBV5-1 | NA | TGCGCCAGCAGCTTGACTAGCGGGGTAAACGAGCAGTACTTC | CASSLTSGVNEQYF
TRBD1 | TRBJ1-1 | TRBV5-1 | NA | TGCGCCAGCAGCGGCGGGACAGCGAACACTGAAGCTTTCTTT | CASSGGTANTEAFF
NA | TRBJ1-1 | TRBV7-6 | few | TGTGCCAGCAGCGTATGGAGGAACACTGAAGCTTTCTTT | CASSVWRNTEAFF
NA | TRBJ2-5 | TRBV19 | NA | TGTGCCAGTAACAGGAGGGGTAGCGCACTAGAGACCCAGTACTTC | CASNRRGSALETQYF
TRBD1 | TRBJ1-1 | TRBV30 | NA | TGTGCCTGGCAGGGACAGGGTGAAGCTTTCTTT | CAWQGQGEAFF
TRBD2 | TRBJ2-3 | TRBV6-1 | NA | TGTGCCAGCAGTGGGCTAGCGGGACGAACCACAGATACGCAGTATTTT | CASSGLAGRTTDTQYF
NA | TRBJ1-5 | TRBV24-1 | once | TGTGCCACCTCCCCCGGTGGGGGCCAGCCCCAGCATTTT | CATSPGGGQPQHF
NA | TRBJ1-4 | TRBV6-5 | NA | TGTGCCAGCAGATTCGTTGCTAATGAAAAACTGTTTTTT | CASRFVANEKLFF
TRBD1 | TRBJ1-1 | TRBV18 | NA | TGTGCCAGCTCACAACAGGGGGACACTGAAGCTTTCTTT | CASSQQGDTEAFF
NA | TRBJ1-6 | TRBV6-2/TRBV6-3 | NA | TGTGCCAGCAGTTACTCAGGGGGATATTCACCCCTCCACTTT | CASSYSGGYSPLHF
NA | TRBJ1-2 | TRBV6-5 | NA | TGTGCCAGCAGTTACGCGACAGAGCCCTATGGCTACACCTTC | CASSYATEPYGYTF
NA | TRBJ1-1 | TRBV3-1/TRBV3-2 | NA | TGTGCCAGCAGCCGAGAAAATCCGGGAGCCACTGAAGCTTTCTTT | CASSRENPGATEAFF
TRBD1 | TRBJ1-2 | TRBV5-6 | NA | TGTGCCAGCAGCATCCGACAGGGCAGCTATGGCTACACCTTC | CASSIRQGSYGYTF
NA | TRBJ2-3 | TRBV5-1 | NA | TGCGCCAGCAGCCAACGGACTAGCACAGATACGCAGTATTTT | CASSQRTSTDTQYF
TRBD1 | TRBJ2-1 | TRBV2 | NA | TGTGCCAGCACCACTAATGGCCGGGACAGCCCGTTCTTC | CASTTNGRDSPFF
NA | TRBJ1-5 | TRBV5-6 | few | TGTGCCAGCAGCCGGGGGGACTCCAAGAGTCAGCCCCAGCATTTT | CASSRGDSKSQPQHF
NA | TRBJ1-3 | TRBV18 | NA | TGTGCCAGCTCACCAACCATGCTCGGACAGTACCAAATTTCAAACACCATATATTTT | CASSPTMLGQYQISNTIYF
TRBD1 | TRBJ1-5 | TRBV24-1 | NA | TGTGCCACCAGTGAATCCGGGACAGGGGGAGGAAATCAGCCCCAGCATTTT | CATSESGTGGGNQPQHF
NA | TRBJ2-2 | TRBV19 | NA | TGTGCCAGTAGTATAGGGACACATACCGGGGAGCTGTTTTTT | CASSIGTHTGELFF
NA | TRBJ2-1 | TRBV30 | NA | TGTGCCTGGAGTGTGCGAGCGGATGAGCAGTTCTTC | CAWSVRADEQFF
NA | TRBJ1-5 | TRBV9 | few | TGTGCCAGCAGCGTAGGGACAGAGGACAATCAGCCCCAGCATTTT | CASSVGTEDNQPQHF
TRBD1 | TRBJ2-3 | TRBV9 | NA | TGTGCCAGCAGCGTGTGGACAGGTCACTCTAGCACAGATACGCAGTATTTT | CASSVWTGHSSTDTQYF
NA | TRBJ1-1 | TRBV20-1 | NA | TGCAGTGCTCCAGGGGTTACTGAAGCTTTCTTT | CSAPGVTEAFF
NA | TRBJ2-2 | TRBV12-3/TRBV12-4 | NA | TGTGCCAGCAGCAGCACCGGGGAGCTGTTTTTT | CASSSTGELFF
TRBD2 | TRBJ2-3 | TRBV7-8 | NA | TGTGCCAGCAGCCGAGGACTAGCGGGGGGAGGAGCAGATACGCAGTATTTT | CASSRGLAGGGADTQYF
NA | TRBJ1-4 | TRBV27 | NA | TGTGCCAGCAGCAAGATACAGAGCCGGGACACTCAAATGAAAGGACTGTTTTTT | CASSKIQSRDTQMKGLFF
TRBD1 | TRBJ2-3 | TRBV3-1/TRBV3-2 | NA | TGTGCCAGCAGCCAAGGGGACAGGAGGGTAGGAGATACGCAGTATTTT | CASSQGDRRVGDTQYF
NA | TRBJ1-1 | TRBV18 | NA | TGTGCCAGCTCACGACCGGGGCGGGGAAAGAGGGGTGAAGCTTTCTTT | CASSRPGRGKRGEAFF
TRBD1 | TRBJ1-5 | TRBV5-8 | few | TGTGCCAGCAGCACTCGACAGGGAGATTCCCAGCCCCAGCATTTT | CASSTRQGDSQPQHF